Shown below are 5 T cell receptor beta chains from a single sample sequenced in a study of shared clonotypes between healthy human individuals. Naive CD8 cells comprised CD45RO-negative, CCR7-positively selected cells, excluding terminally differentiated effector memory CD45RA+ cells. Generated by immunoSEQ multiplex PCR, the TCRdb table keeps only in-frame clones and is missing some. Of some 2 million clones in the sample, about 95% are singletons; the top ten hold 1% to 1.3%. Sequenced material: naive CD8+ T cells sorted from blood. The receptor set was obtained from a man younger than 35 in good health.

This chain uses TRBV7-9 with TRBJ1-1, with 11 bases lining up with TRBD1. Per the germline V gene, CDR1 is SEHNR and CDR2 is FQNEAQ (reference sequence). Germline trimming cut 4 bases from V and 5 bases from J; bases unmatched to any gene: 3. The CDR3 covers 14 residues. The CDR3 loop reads CASSSDRGPTEAFF. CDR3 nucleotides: TGTGCCAGCAGCTCGGACAGGGGGCCGACTGAAGCTTTCTTT.

The CDR3 spells CASSLAIYSNQPQHF. Written as DNA, the CDR3 is TGTGCCAGCAGCTTAGCAATTTATAGCAATCAGCCCCAGCATTTT. The chain carries TRBV7-2 and TRBJ1-5, with D unclear. The CDR3 spans 15 residues. V was pared by 0 bases and J by 0 bases, with 6 bases between. CDR1 and CDR2 from the germline V gene are SGHTA and FQGNSA.

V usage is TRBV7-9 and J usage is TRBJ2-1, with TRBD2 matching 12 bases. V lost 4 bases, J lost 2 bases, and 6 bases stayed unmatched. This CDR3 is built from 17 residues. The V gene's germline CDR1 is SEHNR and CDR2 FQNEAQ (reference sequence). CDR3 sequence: CASSYPTSGGPYNEQFF. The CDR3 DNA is TGTGCCAGCAGCTATCCGACTAGCGGGGGCCCCTACAATGAGCAGTTCTTC.

CDR3 DNA: TGTGCCAGCAGTTCCCTCCTGTTCACAGATACGCAGTATTTT. Residues: CASSSLLFTDTQYF. The chain combines TRBV27 with TRBJ2-3; unclear D gene. Germline V gene lookup returns CDR1 MNHEY and CDR2 SMNVEV (reference sequence). This CDR3 comprises 14 residues. The V gene lost 4 bases and the J gene lost 2 bases, with 10 bases spanning the gap.

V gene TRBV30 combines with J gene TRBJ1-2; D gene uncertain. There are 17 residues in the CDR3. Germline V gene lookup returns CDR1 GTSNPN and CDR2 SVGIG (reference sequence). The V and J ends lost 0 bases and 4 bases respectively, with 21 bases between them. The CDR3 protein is CAWSVEPWTHAGYGYTF. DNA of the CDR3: TGTGCCTGGAGTGTAGAGCCCTGGACCCACGCGGGCTATGGCTACACCTTC.